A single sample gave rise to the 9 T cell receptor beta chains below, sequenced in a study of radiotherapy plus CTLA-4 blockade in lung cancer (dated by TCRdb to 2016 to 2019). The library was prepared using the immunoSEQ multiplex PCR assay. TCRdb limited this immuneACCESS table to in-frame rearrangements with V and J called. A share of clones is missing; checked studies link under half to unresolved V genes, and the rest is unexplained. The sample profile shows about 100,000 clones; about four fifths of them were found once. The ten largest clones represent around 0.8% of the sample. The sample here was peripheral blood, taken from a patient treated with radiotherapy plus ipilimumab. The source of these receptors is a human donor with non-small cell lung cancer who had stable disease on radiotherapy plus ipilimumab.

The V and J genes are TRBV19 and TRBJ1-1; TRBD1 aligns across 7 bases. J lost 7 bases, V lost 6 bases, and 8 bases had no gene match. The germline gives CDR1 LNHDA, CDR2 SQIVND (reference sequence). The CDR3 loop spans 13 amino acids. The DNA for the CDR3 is TGTGCCAGTAGCAGGAGGGGGCGCGGTGAAGCTTTCTTT. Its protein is CASSRRGRGEAFF.

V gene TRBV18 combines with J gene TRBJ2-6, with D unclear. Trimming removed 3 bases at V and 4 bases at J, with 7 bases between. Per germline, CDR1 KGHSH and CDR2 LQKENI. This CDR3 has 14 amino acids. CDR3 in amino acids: CASSPLEGANVLTF. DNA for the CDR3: TGTGCCAGCTCACCCCTCGAAGGGGCCAACGTCCTGACTTTC.

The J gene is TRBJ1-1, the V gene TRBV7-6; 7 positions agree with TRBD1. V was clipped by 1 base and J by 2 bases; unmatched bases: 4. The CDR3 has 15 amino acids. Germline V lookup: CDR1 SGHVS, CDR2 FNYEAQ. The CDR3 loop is CASSLGQGVNTEAFF. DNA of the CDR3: TGTGCCAGCAGCTTAGGTCAGGGGGTCAACACTGAAGCTTTCTTT.

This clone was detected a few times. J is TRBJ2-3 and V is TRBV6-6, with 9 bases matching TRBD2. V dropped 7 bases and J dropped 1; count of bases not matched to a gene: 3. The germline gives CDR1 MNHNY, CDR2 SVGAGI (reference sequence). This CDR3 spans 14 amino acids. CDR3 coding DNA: TGTGCCAGCAATTTAGCGGGGGGCACAGATACGCAGTATTTT. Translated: CASNLAGGTDTQYF.

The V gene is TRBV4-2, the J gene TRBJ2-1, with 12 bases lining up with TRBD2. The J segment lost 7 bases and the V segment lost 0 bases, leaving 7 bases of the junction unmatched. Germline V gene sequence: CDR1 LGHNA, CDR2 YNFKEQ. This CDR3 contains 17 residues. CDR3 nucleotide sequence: TGTGCCAGCAGCCAAGAAGGAACTAGCGGGGGGTCTAATGAGCAGTTCTTC. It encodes CASSQEGTSGGSNEQFF.

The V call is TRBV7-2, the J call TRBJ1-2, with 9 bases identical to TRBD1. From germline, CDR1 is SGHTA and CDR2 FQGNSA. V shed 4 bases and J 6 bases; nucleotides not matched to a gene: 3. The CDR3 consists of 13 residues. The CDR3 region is CASSSQGANGYTF. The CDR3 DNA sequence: TGTGCCAGCAGCTCACAGGGGGCTAATGGCTACACCTTC.

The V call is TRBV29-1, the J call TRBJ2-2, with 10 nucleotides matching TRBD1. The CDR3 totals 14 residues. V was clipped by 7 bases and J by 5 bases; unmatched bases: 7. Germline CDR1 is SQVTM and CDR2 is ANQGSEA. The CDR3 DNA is TGCAGCGGGAAGACAGGGGGCGTAACCGGGGAGCTGTTTTTT. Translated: CSGKTGGVTGELFF.

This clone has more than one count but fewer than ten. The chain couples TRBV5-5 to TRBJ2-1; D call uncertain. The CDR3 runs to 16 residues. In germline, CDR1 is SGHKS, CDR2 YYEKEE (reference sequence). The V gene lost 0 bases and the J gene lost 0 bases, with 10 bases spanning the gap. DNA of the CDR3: TGTGCCAGCAGCTTGGCACGCCTGAGCTCCTACAATGAGCAGTTCTTC. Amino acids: CASSLARLSSYNEQFF.

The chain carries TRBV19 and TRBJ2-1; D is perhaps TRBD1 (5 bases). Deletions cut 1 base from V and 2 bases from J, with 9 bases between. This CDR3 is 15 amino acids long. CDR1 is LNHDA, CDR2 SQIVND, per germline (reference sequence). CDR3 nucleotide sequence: TGTGCCAGTAGTATAGCGGGCAGGGCCTACAATGAGCAGTTCTTC. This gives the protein CASSIAGRAYNEQFF.